These 10 T cell receptor beta chains originate from one sample sequenced in a study of cytomegalovirus exposure and HLA in healthy donors. Use of 60 Vbeta and 13 Jbeta primers characterized the PCR. Produced via immunoSEQ multiplex PCR; TCRdb's table is partial and in-frame only. The repertoire shows roughly 58,000 clones; the top ten hold about 10%. The sample consisted of PBMCs. The receptors shown here come from a woman between 45 and 65 years old in good health and CMV-seropositive.

The genes are TRBV2 and TRBJ2-3, with TRBD2 identical over 12 bases. V dropped 5 bases and J dropped 1; count of bases not matched to a gene: 16. The CDR3 runs to 20 residues. In germline, CDR1 is SNHLY, CDR2 FYNNEI. In DNA, the CDR3 is TGTGCCAGCAGTTCCCGCCGGACTAGCGGGATGAGTTCTCGCACAGATACGCAGTATTTT. Translation: CASSSRRTSGMSSRTDTQYF.

This sequence joins TRBV30 and TRBJ2-3; D is ambiguous. The CDR3 totals 13 residues. V lost 2 bases, J lost 0 bases, and 6 bases lay in between. Germline V gene lookup returns CDR1 GTSNPN and CDR2 SVGIG (reference sequence). Here the CDR3 reads CAWSRGSTDTQYF. Here the CDR3 DNA reads TGTGCCTGGAGTCGAGGTAGCACAGATACGCAGTATTTT.

The V and J genes are TRBV5-5 and TRBJ1-2; D not certain. Trimming pared 7 bases from V and 4 bases from J, leaving 14 bases between. This CDR3 has 13 amino acids. Germline CDR1 reads SGHKS; CDR2 reads YYEKEE (reference sequence). The CDR3 DNA sequence: TGTGCCAGCCACGGAGCAGAACTCTATGGCTACACCTTC. This translates into CASHGAELYGYTF.

This CDR3 is CASSQGDWRGETQYF. CDR3 sequence (DNA): TGCGCCAGCAGCCAAGGGGACTGGCGGGGGGAGACCCAGTACTTC. The chain combines TRBV4-3 with TRBJ2-5; the match to TRBD2 covers 7 bases. Germline lookup yields CDR1 LGHNA and CDR2 YSLEER. V was clipped by 1 base and J by 5 bases; unmatched bases: 7. This CDR3 is 15 amino acids long.

The chain links TRBV19 to TRBJ1-3; D is undetermined. V dropped 9 bases and J dropped 3 bases, with 15 bases sitting between them. CDR1 is LNHDA and CDR2 is SQIVND in the germline V gene (reference sequence). This CDR3 is built from 14 residues. The CDR3 DNA reads as TGTGCCAGCGCGGCAGTTGTGGGTGGAAACACCATATATTTT. It encodes CASAAVVGGNTIYF.

V gene TRBV5-1 combines with J gene TRBJ2-3, with D maybe TRBD1 (6 bases). CDR3 length: 15 residues. The germline V gene has CDR1 SGHRS and CDR2 YFSETQ. Between the trimmed V and J ends, which lost 0 bases and 5 bases, there was a span of 13 bases. The CDR3 DNA follows: TGCGCCAGCAGCTTGGAGGCAGGGGCGGGAGATACGCAGTATTTT. It translates to CASSLEAGAGDTQYF.

The rearrangement links TRBV28 to TRBJ2-3, with TRBD1 matching over 11 bases. V was pared by 2 bases and J by 4 bases, with 2 bases of the junction left unmatched. CDR3 length equals 15 residues. Germline V gene sequence: CDR1 MDHEN, CDR2 SYDVKM. CDR3 in amino acids: CASSLRTGGSDTQYF. In nucleotides, the CDR3 is TGTGCCAGCAGTTTACGGACAGGGGGCTCAGATACGCAGTATTTT.

V is TRBV28 and J is TRBJ2-2, with 8 bases that match TRBD1. There are 15 residues in the CDR3. Germline lookup yields CDR1 MDHEN and CDR2 SYDVKM. The junction had 6 bases not matched to a gene; V was cut back by 4 bases and J by 5 bases. This CDR3 reads CASSSGGVGTGELFF. The DNA of the CDR3 is TGTGCCAGCAGTTCAGGGGGCGTAGGAACCGGGGAGCTGTTTTTT.

The chain recombines TRBV28 with TRBJ1-4; D remains ambiguous. CDR1 and CDR2 from the germline V gene are MDHEN and SYDVKM. Trimming pared 7 bases from V and 8 bases from J, leaving 14 bases between. There are 13 residues in the CDR3. CDR3 bases: TGTGCCAGCAACCCCCACGGTTTCGAAAAACTGTTTTTT. Amino acid sequence: CASNPHGFEKLFF.

Here the CDR3 DNA reads TGCGCCAGCCGACAAATTGGAAACTATGGCTACACCTTC. Protein sequence: CASRQIGNYGYTF. The chain employs TRBV5-1 and TRBJ1-2; no clear D. Germline values: CDR1 SGHRS, CDR2 YFSETQ. There are 13 residues in the CDR3. Trimming took 7 bases from V and 2 from J, leaving 12 bases between them.